This TCR beta chain comes out of a study of T cell clonotyping in hematopoietic cell transplantation. The assay was immunoSEQ multiplex PCR, and TCRdb's table has in-frame clones only and misses some. Among 35,000 to 45,000 clones listed, about 93% were seen once. In the case of this clone: As yet, its antigen is unknown.

Study observations and caveats: No sorting was done, leaving CD4 and CD8 contributions mixed. Pathologically expanded recipient clonotypes increased progressively from day 30 to day 180 as diversity fell.

Between the trimmed V and J ends, which lost 4 bases and 1 base, there was a span of 10 bases. Looked up from germline, CDR1 is SGDLS and CDR2 is YYNGEE. The CDR3 spans 14 residues. This receptor was taken from a woman between 45 and 60 years old in good health. Some clones in this sample may be carry-over from other donors' samples. Sequencing was done on a sample of peripheral blood mononuclear cells. The J gene is TRBJ2-3, the V gene TRBV9, with D perhaps assigned TRBD1 or TRBD2 (5 bases each). The CDR3 loop reads CASSPWDGTDTQYF. The CDR3 nucleotides read TGTGCCAGCAGCCCCTGGGACGGCACAGATACGCAGTATTTT.